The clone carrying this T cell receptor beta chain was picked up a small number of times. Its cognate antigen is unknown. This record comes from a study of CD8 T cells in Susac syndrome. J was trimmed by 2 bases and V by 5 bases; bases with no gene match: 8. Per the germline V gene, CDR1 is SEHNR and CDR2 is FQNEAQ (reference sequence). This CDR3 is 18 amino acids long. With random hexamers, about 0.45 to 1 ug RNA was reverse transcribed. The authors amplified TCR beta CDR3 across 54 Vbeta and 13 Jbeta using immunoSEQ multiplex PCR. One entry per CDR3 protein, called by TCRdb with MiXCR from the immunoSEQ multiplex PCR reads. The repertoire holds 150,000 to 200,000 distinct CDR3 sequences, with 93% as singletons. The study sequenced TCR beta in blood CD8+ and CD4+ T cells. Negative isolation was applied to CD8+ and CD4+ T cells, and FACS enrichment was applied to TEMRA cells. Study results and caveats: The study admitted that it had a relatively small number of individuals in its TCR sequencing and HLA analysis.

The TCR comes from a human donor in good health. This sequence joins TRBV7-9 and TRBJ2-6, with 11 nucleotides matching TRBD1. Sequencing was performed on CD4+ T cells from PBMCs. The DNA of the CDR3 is TGTGCCAGCAGCAATTCCCGGACAGGGGGCGCTGGGGCCAACGTCCTGACTTTC. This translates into CASSNSRTGGAGANVLTF.